This paragraph covers one T cell receptor (beta chain) sequence. Its antigen is unidentified. Some clones are missing from TCRdb's copy, which holds only in-frame ones; the method was immunoSEQ multiplex PCR. Here the sample spans roughly 10,000 clones, 74% being singletons. The CDR3 covers 15 residues. Germline V CDR1 and CDR2: LNHDA, SQIVND (reference sequence). The trim removed 5 bases at V and 4 bases at J, leaving 5 bases unmatched. The data originate from a study of PD-1 blockade in classical Hodgkin lymphoma. With no exception, relapse followed autologous stem cell transplantation in all patients, and brentuximab vedotin exposure varied. Isolation of CD4+ T cells from thawed PBMCs was performed by magnetic negative selection. Study results and caveats: There was a significant rise in CD4+ TCR diversity by C4D1, with no such rise for CD8+. Newly diagnosed patients reportedly had lower baseline TCR diversity than healthy donors.

J is TRBJ2-2 and V is TRBV19; 9 positions match TRBD2. The sample here was CD4+ T cells from blood, taken at baseline. The source of this sequence is a human donor with classical Hodgkin lymphoma. The CDR3 sequence is CASSVSGRFTGELFF. The CDR3, as DNA: TGTGCCAGTAGTGTCAGCGGGAGGTTCACCGGGGAGCTGTTTTTT.